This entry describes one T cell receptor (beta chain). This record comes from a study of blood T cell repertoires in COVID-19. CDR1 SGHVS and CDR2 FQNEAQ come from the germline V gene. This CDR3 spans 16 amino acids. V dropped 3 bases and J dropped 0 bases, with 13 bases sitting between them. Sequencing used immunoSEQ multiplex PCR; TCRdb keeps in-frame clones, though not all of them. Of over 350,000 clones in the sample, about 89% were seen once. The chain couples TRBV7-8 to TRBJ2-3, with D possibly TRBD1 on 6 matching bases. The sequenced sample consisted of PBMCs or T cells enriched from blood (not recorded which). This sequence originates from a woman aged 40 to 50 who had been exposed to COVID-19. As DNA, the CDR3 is TGTGCCAGCAGCTTTTTGGCAGGGGTGAGCACAGATACGCAGTATTTT. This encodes CASSFLAGVSTDTQYF.